The 30 T cell receptor beta chains in this list originate from one sample, sequenced in a study of blood T cell repertoires in COVID-19. Here immunoSEQ multiplex PCR was the method, and the copy in TCRdb shows in-frame clones only, minus some. The sample yields roughly 700,000 clones, 85% to 90% seen once. Sequenced material: peripheral blood. These TCRs come from a woman in her late teens or twenties with acute or convalescent COVID-19.

The chain couples TRBV29-1 to TRBJ1-2; TRBD1 matches 8 bases. The V gene's germline CDR1 is SQVTM and CDR2 ANQGSEA. The CDR3 is made up of 14 amino acids. J was trimmed by 7 bases and V by 6 bases; bases with no gene match: 13. The CDR3 coding sequence is TGCAGCGTCGACAGGGGAAGGACCTATGCTGGCTACACCTTC. Amino acid sequence: CSVDRGRTYAGYTF.

The chain links TRBV6-2 or TRBV6-3 to TRBJ1-1, with no clear D. The CDR3 loop spans 17 amino acids. V lost 0 bases to trimming and J lost 1 base, with 15 bases between them. CDR1 and CDR2 (germline): MNHEY, SVGEGT. The CDR3, as DNA: TGTGCCAGCAGTTACTCGATTTTTAAGCCTGGGAACACTGAAGCTTTCTTT. Its protein product is CASSYSIFKPGNTEAFF.

This chain uses TRBV27 with TRBJ1-2, with unresolved D. CDR1 MNHEY and CDR2 SMNVEV come from the germline V gene (reference sequence). This CDR3 is built from 13 residues. V was trimmed by 5 bases and J by 1 base, leaving 8 bases between them. CDR3 nucleotides: TGTGCCAGCAGTAAGACAATTAACTATGGCTACACCTTC. It translates to CASSKTINYGYTF.

CDR3 in amino acids: CSVEQGETQYF. CDR3 DNA: TGCAGCGTTGAACAGGGAGAGACCCAGTACTTC. The chain uses TRBV29-1 and TRBJ2-5, with a weak D call TRBD1 (5 bases). The germline CDR1 and CDR2 sequences are SQVTM and ANQGSEA. The CDR3 is 11 residues long. Trimming removed 2 bases from V and 4 bases from J, with 5 bases in between.

The genes are TRBV30 and TRBJ1-5; D not certain. The V end lost 5 bases, the J end lost 1 base, and 9 bases lay between the germline ends. CDR1 and CDR2 from the germline V gene are GTSNPN and SVGIG (reference sequence). The length of the CDR3 is 13 residues. In DNA form, the CDR3 reads TGTGCCTGGGCCCCCCGGAGCAATCAGCCCCAGCATTTT. It specifies CAWAPRSNQPQHF.

The chain has TRBV11-3 and TRBJ2-3; possibly TRBD1 for D (5 bases). V was trimmed by 2 bases and J by 4 bases, leaving 7 bases between them. Germline V gene sequence: CDR1 SGHNT, CDR2 YENEEA. The CDR3 contains 13 residues. The CDR3 coding sequence is TGTGCCAGCAGCTTACAGGGCCCAGATACGCAGTATTTT. Translating it yields CASSLQGPDTQYF. Based on the CDR3 plus reference TRBV11-3 and TRBJ2-3, the full variable domain is EAGVVQSPRYKIIEKKQPVAFWCNPISGHNTLYWYLQNLGQGPELLIRYENEEAVDDSQLPKDRFSAERLKGVDSTLKIQPAELGDSAVYLCASSLQGPDTQYFGPGTRLTVL.

This clone was seen only once. This chain links TRBV9 with TRBJ2-3; 16 bases fit TRBD2. Germline V lookup: CDR1 SGDLS, CDR2 YYNGEE. The V and J ends lost 3 bases and 2 bases, in that order; junction bases with no gene match: 3. The CDR3 runs to 17 residues. CDR3 nucleotides: TGTGCCAGCAGCGGCGGGACTAGCGGGGGGGCCACAGATACGCAGTATTTT. Translating gives CASSGGTSGGATDTQYF.

The V gene is TRBV5-4, the J gene TRBJ1-1, with D perhaps TRBD1 (6 bases). CDR1 SGHNT and CDR2 YYREEE come from the germline V gene (reference sequence). The V and J ends lost 6 bases and 1 base respectively, with 13 bases between them. The CDR3 extends over 14 amino acids. The CDR3 protein is CASNPQGRNTEAFF. In DNA, the CDR3 is TGTGCCAGCAACCCACAGGGAAGGAACACTGAAGCTTTCTTT.

The V gene is TRBV11-2, the J gene TRBJ1-3; 7 bases line up with TRBD1. Germline loops: CDR1 SGHAT, CDR2 FQNNGV. The CDR3 is 16 residues long. V lost 3 bases, J lost 4 bases, and 9 bases stayed unmatched. DNA of the CDR3: TGTGCCAGCAGCTTTGGACCCGGGACAGCCGGAAACACCATATATTTT. It translates to CASSFGPGTAGNTIYF.

The V and J genes are TRBV7-2 and TRBJ2-7, with 7 nucleotides matching TRBD1. Looked up from germline, CDR1 is SGHTA and CDR2 is FQGNSA. The junction had 11 bases not matched to a gene; V was cut back by 7 bases and J by 5 bases. This CDR3 contains 14 residues. The DNA of the CDR3 is TGTGCCAGCAAAGTAAGCAGGGGGATGAACGAGCAGTACTTC. Encoded protein: CASKVSRGMNEQYF.

This chain joins TRBV19 and TRBJ1-5; 7 bases align to TRBD1. Trimming took 6 bases from V and 0 from J; bases not matched to a gene: 2. The CDR3 runs to 14 residues. The V gene's germline CDR1 is LNHDA and CDR2 SQIVND (reference sequence). The CDR3 sequence: CASRKGASNQPQHF. Written as DNA, the CDR3 is TGTGCCAGTAGGAAGGGGGCTAGCAATCAGCCCCAGCATTTT.

This clone was counted a few times. The chain employs TRBV30 and TRBJ1-4; 9 nucleotides align to TRBD1. The CDR3 runs 14 residues. Trimming cost V 1 base and J 5 bases; bases outside gene matches: 2. Germline V gene sequence: CDR1 GTSNPN, CDR2 SVGIG (reference sequence). The CDR3 protein is CAWSEGQGNEKLFF. In DNA form, the CDR3 reads TGTGCCTGGAGTGAAGGACAGGGGAATGAAAAACTGTTTTTT.

The V and J genes are TRBV28 and TRBJ1-1; TRBD1 matches 7 bases. CDR1 MDHEN and CDR2 SYDVKM come from the germline V gene. There are 13 residues in the CDR3. J was trimmed by 8 bases and V by 11 bases; bases with no gene match: 14. The CDR3, as DNA: TGTGCCGTATTCGAGAATACAGGGGTCGAAGCTTTCTTT. Translating it yields CAVFENTGVEAFF.

This chain connects TRBV4-1 to TRBJ1-6; TRBD1 aligns across 7 bases. This CDR3 comprises 15 residues. Per germline, CDR1 MGHRA and CDR2 YSYEKL. With 3 bases clipped from V and 6 bases from J, the junction kept 5 bases outside the gene matches. For the CDR3, the DNA is TGCGCCAGCAGCCACCCCCGACAGGGTAATTCACCCCTCCACTTT. Encoded protein: CASSHPRQGNSPLHF.

The chain links TRBV5-1 to TRBJ1-2, with 7 positions matching TRBD1. Germline assignment: CDR1 SGHRS and CDR2 YFSETQ. The CDR3 extends over 13 amino acids. V lost 4 bases, J lost 4 bases, and 4 bases stayed unmatched. CDR3 bases: TGCGCCAGCAGCCCGGGACAGTCCTATGGCTACACCTTC. This sequence encodes CASSPGQSYGYTF.

V is TRBV7-9 and J is TRBJ2-4; no clear D gene. The germline V gene has CDR1 SEHNR and CDR2 FQNEAQ (reference sequence). The CDR3 contains 19 residues. Trimming pared 1 base from V and 0 bases from J, leaving 19 bases between. The CDR3 protein is CASSLGLPTPRVAKNIQYF. The CDR3 bases are TGTGCCAGCAGCTTAGGTCTACCGACACCCCGCGTAGCCAAAAACATTCAGTACTTC.

The chain carries TRBV6-1 and TRBJ2-1, with TRBD2 identical over 7 bases. V trimming: 3 bases; J trimming: 4 bases; junction bases outside the gene matches: 3. Germline V gene sequence: CDR1 MNHNS, CDR2 SASEGT. The CDR3 runs to 14 residues. The CDR3 is CASSELGGYNEQFF. CDR3 sequence (DNA): TGTGCCAGCAGTGAGTTGGGGGGGTACAATGAGCAGTTCTTC.

The chain links TRBV15 to TRBJ1-6; D may be TRBD1 (6 bases). With 0 bases removed from V and 9 bases from J, the gap between germline ends came to 12 bases. The CDR3 covers 15 residues. Germline V gene sequence: CDR1 LNHNV, CDR2 YYDKDF (reference sequence). CDR3 amino acids: CATSRDLQGGSPLHF. DNA for the CDR3: TGTGCCACCAGCAGAGATCTACAGGGCGGTTCACCCCTCCACTTT.

DNA of the CDR3: TGTGCCAGTAGTATAGGTTGGGGGGTCTCTGAAGCTTTCTTT. Translation gives CASSIGWGVSEAFF. This chain connects TRBV19 to TRBJ1-1, with D tentatively TRBD1 (5 bases). Germline V CDR1 and CDR2: LNHDA, SQIVND (reference sequence). The CDR3 sequence is 14 residues long. Trimming cost V 1 base and J 6 bases, with 12 bases left between them.

The chain uses TRBV6-5 and TRBJ1-2; the D gene is possibly TRBD1 (6 bases). Germline CDR1 and CDR2: MNHEY and SVGAGI. The germline V and J ends were trimmed by 5 bases and 7 bases, with 17 bases remaining between them. The CDR3 consists of 14 residues. CDR3 in amino acids: CASSPRSYRAGYTF. As DNA, the CDR3 is TGTGCCAGCAGTCCGAGATCATACAGGGCTGGCTACACCTTC.

V gene TRBV5-1 combines with J gene TRBJ1-2; D gene ambiguous. From germline, CDR1 is SGHRS and CDR2 YFSETQ. With 2 bases removed from V and 2 bases from J, the gap between germline ends came to 13 bases. This CDR3 has 15 amino acids. The CDR3 DNA follows: TGCGCCAGCAGCTTCGAGAACCCGCTAAACTATGGCTACACCTTC. Amino acid sequence: CASSFENPLNYGYTF. The full variable domain, its missing parts supplied by reference TRBV5-1 and TRBJ1-2, is KAGVTQTPRYLIKTRGQQVTLSCSPISGHRSVSWYQQTPGQGLQFLFEYFSETQRNKGNFPGRFSGRQFSNSRSEMNVSTLELGDSALYLCASSFENPLNYGYTFGSGTRLTVV.

This clone was counted once. The genes are TRBV5-8 and TRBJ2-7; D uncertain. CDR1 is SGHTS, CDR2 YDEGEE, per germline. Deletions cut 4 bases from V and 0 bases from J, with 17 bases between. The CDR3 has 16 residues. The chain's CDR3 is CASSVLMLRSSYEQYF. For the CDR3, the DNA is TGTGCCAGCAGCGTCCTTATGCTCCGTAGCTCCTACGAGCAGTACTTC.

This clone was recorded only once. This chain joins TRBV19 and TRBJ2-2, with 7 bases fitting TRBD2. The CDR3 loop spans 15 amino acids. V was pared by 4 bases and J by 2 bases, with 4 bases of the junction left unmatched. In germline, CDR1 is LNHDA, CDR2 SQIVND (reference sequence). CDR3 nucleotides: TGTGCCAGTAGTAAGAGCGGGGCCAACACCGGGGAGCTGTTTTTT. This gives the protein CASSKSGANTGELFF.

V is TRBV18 and J is TRBJ2-5; D might be TRBD1 (5 bases). This CDR3 comprises 16 residues. The V end lost 1 base, the J end lost 4 bases, and 16 bases lay between the germline ends. Germline CDR1 KGHSH, CDR2 LQKENI. The CDR3 nucleotides are TGTGCCAGCTCACCACGACAGCCCCTCACAGGAGAGACCCAGTACTTC. Translating it yields CASSPRQPLTGETQYF.

V usage is TRBV15 and J usage is TRBJ1-2; tentative D call: TRBD1 (5 bases). The CDR3 is 16 amino acids. Looked up from germline, CDR1 is LNHNV and CDR2 is YYDKDF (reference sequence). Trimming pared 5 bases from V and 0 bases from J, leaving 16 bases between. CDR3 protein: CATSSRMTETNYGYTF. The CDR3 region has the DNA TGTGCCACCAGCTCTCGAATGACAGAAACTAACTATGGCTACACCTTC.

V is TRBV19 and J is TRBJ1-1; D is unresolved. The ends were cut back, 3 bases at V and 3 bases at J, with 11 bases in the middle. The CDR3 runs to 14 residues. Germline-derived CDR1 and CDR2 are LNHDA and SQIVND (reference sequence). This CDR3 reads CASSIKGGDTEAFF. In nucleotides, the CDR3 is TGTGCCAGTAGTATCAAAGGCGGAGACACTGAAGCTTTCTTT.

The rearrangement joins TRBV18 to TRBJ1-1; no clear D gene. V was clipped by 3 bases and J by 0 bases, with 11 bases between them. The CDR3 spans 15 residues. In germline, CDR1 is KGHSH, CDR2 LQKENI. The CDR3 loop reads CASSPLMFMNTEAFF. DNA for the CDR3: TGTGCCAGCTCACCCCTAATGTTCATGAACACTGAAGCTTTCTTT.

The chain has TRBV12-3 or TRBV12-4 and TRBJ2-1, with TRBD1 as a possible D gene (5 bases). The germline V and J ends were trimmed by 5 bases and 10 bases, with 12 bases remaining between them. The CDR3 is 12 amino acids. The CDR3 region is CASSDNRLEQFF. The DNA of the CDR3 is TGTGCCAGCAGTGATAACAGGTTGGAGCAGTTCTTC.

V gene TRBV30 combines with J gene TRBJ2-6; D possibly corresponds to TRBD1 (7 bases). The CDR3 is made up of 15 amino acids. V lost 5 bases and J 0 bases, leaving 11 bases between the germline ends. Germline loops: CDR1 GTSNPN, CDR2 SVGIG (reference sequence). CDR3 in amino acids: CAWEQGGSGANVLTF. The CDR3 DNA reads TGTGCCTGGGAGCAGGGGGGCTCTGGGGCCAACGTCCTGACTTTC. The variable domain in full, with the rest retrieved from reference TRBV30 and TRBJ2-6, is SQTIHQWPATLVQPVGSPLSLECTVEGTSNPNLYWYRQAAGRGLQLLFYSVGIGQISSEVPQNLSASRPQDRQFILSSKKLLLSDSGFYLCAWEQGGSGANVLTFGAGSRLTVL.

This chain links TRBV11-2 with TRBJ1-1; D is undetermined. The germline V and J ends were trimmed by 1 base and 0 bases, with 9 bases remaining between them. The germline V gene has CDR1 SGHAT and CDR2 FQNNGV. CDR3 length: 15 amino acids. Written as DNA, the CDR3 is TGTGCCAGCAGCTTAGGTATGTACATGAACACTGAAGCTTTCTTT. Residues: CASSLGMYMNTEAFF.